What follows is one T cell receptor beta chain and its context. The data belong to a study of blood T cell repertoires in COVID-19. The CDR3 is made up of 13 amino acids. CDR1 and CDR2 (germline): SEHNR, FQNEAQ (reference sequence). Trimming took off 4 bases at V and 4 bases at J, with 10 bases between the two ends. Method: immunoSEQ multiplex PCR; TCRdb's copy keeps in-frame clones and lacks some. Of some 48,000 clones listed, approximately 93% are singletons. The specimen was peripheral blood. V and J are TRBV7-9 and TRBJ1-2; no reliable D call. This receptor was identified in a man aged 55 to 70 with COVID-19, enrolled during active disease. CDR3 sequence: CASSSDGGYGYTF. The CDR3 bases are TGTGCCAGCAGCTCAGACGGCGGCTATGGCTACACCTTC.